The 14 T cell receptor beta chains below all came from one sample that was sequenced in a study. TCRdb called the RT-PCR reads again in MiXCR, with one record for every CDR3 protein. The sample lists about 680,000 distinct CDR3 sequences, about 14% occurring once. Sample: memory CD4+ T cells from blood. The source is a female donor in good health, serving as a healthy control.

The sample holds a few counts of this clonotype. V gene TRBV29-1 combines with J gene TRBJ2-5; 9 bases are shared with TRBD1. Germline values: CDR1 SQVTM, CDR2 ANQGSEA. The trim removed 5 bases at V and 4 bases at J, leaving 8 bases unmatched. CDR3 length equals 14 residues. CDR3: CSVRTGGHGETQYF. CDR3 coding DNA: TGCAGCGTTAGAACAGGGGGCCACGGAGAGACCCAGTACTTC.

This clonotype was recorded at least ten times. The J gene is TRBJ2-7, the V gene TRBV4-3; weak D call: TRBD1 (6 bases). Germline CDR1 reads LGHNA; CDR2 reads YSLEER. Between the trimmed V and J ends, which lost 4 bases and 4 bases, there was a span of 17 bases. This CDR3 has 15 residues. The CDR3: CASSRIQGTGYEQYF. The CDR3 DNA is TGCGCCAGCAGCCGCATACAGGGAACGGGATACGAGCAGTACTTC.

This clonotype was seen only a few times. V gene TRBV20-1 combines with J gene TRBJ1-5; 10 positions agree with TRBD1. CDR1 is DFQATT and CDR2 is SNEGSKA in the germline V gene (reference sequence). CDR3 length equals 14 residues. J was trimmed by 1 base and V by 6 bases; bases with no gene match: 3. The CDR3, as DNA: TGCAGTGCAGGACAGGGGGGAAGCAATCAGCCCCAGCATTTT. It codes for CSAGQGGSNQPQHF.

This clonotype was picked up many times. The V call is TRBV6-1, the J call TRBJ1-2; weak D call: TRBD1 (5 bases). The germline CDR1 and CDR2 sequences are MNHNS and SASEGT. This CDR3 comprises 14 residues. Trimming took off 5 bases at V and 2 bases at J, with 12 bases between the two ends. The CDR3 region has the DNA TGTGCCAGCAGTTATGACAGTCCAAACTATGGCTACACCTTC. Translated: CASSYDSPNYGYTF.

This clonotype was found many times. V gene TRBV6-1 combines with J gene TRBJ2-3; the D gene is possibly TRBD2 (6 bases). V was pared by 7 bases and J by 4 bases, with 15 bases between. Germline CDR1 reads MNHNS; CDR2 reads SASEGT. This CDR3 comprises 14 residues. The CDR3 is CASTRVPGADTQYF. CDR3 coding DNA: TGTGCCAGCACCCGTGTTCCGGGGGCAGATACGCAGTATTTT.

The V and J genes are TRBV5-1 and TRBJ2-7, with 7 nucleotides matching TRBD1. The V gene end was trimmed by 0 bases and the J gene end by 2 bases; junction bases not matched to a gene: 5. The CDR3 has 15 amino acids. Per germline, CDR1 SGHRS and CDR2 YFSETQ. CDR3 bases: TGCGCCAGCAGCTTGGCCGGGACAGAAGCCTACGAGCAGTACTTC. The encoded protein is CASSLAGTEAYEQYF.

This rearrangement joins TRBV29-1 to TRBJ1-6; 9 bases map to TRBD1. The CDR3 sequence is 13 residues long. V dropped 6 bases and J dropped 7; count of bases not matched to a gene: 4. Germline V gene data show CDR1 as SQVTM and CDR2 as ANQGSEA. In nucleotides, the CDR3 is TGCAGCGTCGGACAGGGGCAGAATTCACCCCTCCACTTT. It specifies CSVGQGQNSPLHF.

The chain recombines TRBV12-3 or TRBV12-4 with TRBJ1-1; D is ambiguous. Trimming pared 6 bases from V and 4 bases from J, leaving 15 bases between. The CDR3 loop spans 14 amino acids. CDR3 sequence: CASSSGRKGTEAFF. In DNA, the CDR3 is TGTGCCAGCAGCTCTGGGCGGAAGGGCACTGAAGCTTTCTTT.

This clonotype was recorded many times. The chain combines TRBV7-2 with TRBJ2-1; TRBD2 matches at 14 bases. CDR1 is SGHTA and CDR2 is FQGNSA in the germline V gene. V shed 6 bases, J shed 8 bases, and the junction held 6 bases outside the gene matches. The CDR3 has 15 amino acids. The CDR3 protein is CASSRLAGGPHEQFF. The CDR3 nucleotides read TGTGCCAGCAGTCGACTAGCGGGAGGGCCCCATGAGCAGTTCTTC.

The rearrangement links TRBV5-1 to TRBJ2-2; no firm D call. Germline values: CDR1 SGHRS, CDR2 YFSETQ. The V end lost 4 bases, the J end lost 0 bases, and 13 bases lay between the germline ends. The CDR3 has 16 residues. Here the CDR3 reads CASSTDPIANTGELFF. Here the CDR3 DNA reads TGCGCCAGCAGCACGGACCCTATCGCGAACACCGGGGAGCTGTTTTTT.

This clonotype turned up a few times. V usage is TRBV14 and J usage is TRBJ1-2; 8 nucleotides line up with TRBD1. The germline CDR1 and CDR2 sequences are SGHDN and FVKESK. The CDR3 spans 14 residues. V lost 5 bases to trimming and J lost 3 bases; unmatched junction nucleotides: 5. The CDR3 nucleotides are TGTGCCAGCAGCACCCGACAGGGGTACTATGGCTACACCTTC. It codes for CASSTRQGYYGYTF. The whole variable domain, remainder taken from reference TRBV14 and TRBJ1-2, is EAGVTQFPSHSVIEKGQTVTLRCDPISGHDNLYWYRRVMGKEIKFLLHFVKESKQDESGMPNNRFLAERTGGTYSTLKVQPAELEDSGVYFCASSTRQGYYGYTFGSGTRLTVV.

In its sample, this clonotype was seen a few times. V usage is TRBV6-5 and J usage is TRBJ1-1; D unresolved. The CDR3 has 13 amino acids. The ends were cut back, 6 bases at V and 1 base at J, with 9 bases in the middle. The V gene's germline CDR1 is MNHEY and CDR2 SVGAGI. DNA for the CDR3: TGTGCCAGCAGGCGCGTTGGGAACACTGAAGCTTTCTTT. It encodes CASRRVGNTEAFF.

To note about this clonotype: Germline is not matched at one junction end, which may reflect a read error. CDR3 DNA sequence: TGTGCCACCAGTGATTCGGACACCTTCTATGGCTACACCTTC. Translating gives CATSDSDTFYGYTF. The J gene is TRBJ1-2, the V gene TRBV6-6, with a tentative D call TRBD1 (5 bases). This CDR3 has 14 amino acids. Germline CDR1 is MNHNY and CDR2 is SVGAGI (reference sequence).

This clonotype was counted ten times or more. The V gene is TRBV29-1, the J gene TRBJ2-2, with 9 bases fitting TRBD1. The J segment lost 4 bases and the V segment lost 4 bases, leaving 4 bases of the junction unmatched. Germline V CDR1 and CDR2: SQVTM, ANQGSEA. The CDR3 contains 14 residues. The DNA of the CDR3 is TGCAGCGTTGGACAGGGGGACTTCACCGGGGAGCTGTTTTTT. It yields the protein CSVGQGDFTGELFF.